The rows below give T cell receptor beta chains drawn from one sample of a study of cytomegalovirus exposure and HLA in healthy donors. The method was immunoSEQ multiplex PCR; TCRdb's version includes in-frame clones alone and lacks a portion of them. The table has around 200,000 clones, roughly 88% seen once. The sequencing sample was made of PBMCs. The source is a woman between 18 and 29 years old in good health and CMV-seronegative. CDR3s include the opening cysteine and the closing phenylalanine or tryptophan. Each record gives: D gene, V gene, clone size, J gene, CDR3 length, CDR3 protein, CDR3 DNA. D genes are given only for firm matches. Some rows have no size entry. The others give once, few or many, or a class for an expanded clone.

D gene: -
V gene: TRBV2
clone size: few
J gene: TRBJ2-7
CDR3 length: 12
CDR3 protein: CASSGTEYEQYF
CDR3 DNA: TGTGCCAGCAGTGGTACAGAGTACGAGCAGTACTTC

D gene: TRBD1
V gene: TRBV11-2
clone size: -
J gene: TRBJ2-3
CDR3 length: 13
CDR3 protein: CASSLDPGGTQYF
CDR3 DNA: TGTGCCAGCAGCTTAGACCCAGGGGGTACGCAGTATTTT

D gene: TRBD1
V gene: TRBV5-4
clone size: -
J gene: TRBJ1-2
CDR3 length: 13
CDR3 protein: CASSIRQGGGYTF
CDR3 DNA: TGTGCCAGCAGCATAAGACAGGGGGGGGGCTACACCTTC

D gene: -
V gene: TRBV15
clone size: -
J gene: TRBJ2-2
CDR3 length: 16
CDR3 protein: CATSRDTDPNTGELFF
CDR3 DNA: TGTGCCACCAGCAGAGATACAGACCCGAACACCGGGGAGCTGTTTTTT

D gene: -
V gene: TRBV28
clone size: -
J gene: TRBJ2-1
CDR3 length: 15
CDR3 protein: CASSMWGGSYNEQFF
CDR3 DNA: TGTGCCAGCAGTATGTGGGGAGGCTCCTACAATGAGCAGTTCTTC

D gene: TRBD1
V gene: TRBV6-1
clone size: -
J gene: TRBJ2-3
CDR3 length: 18
CDR3 protein: CASSERTSRQGGVDTQYF
CDR3 DNA: TGTGCCAGCAGTGAACGCACTAGTAGACAGGGTGGTGTAGATACGCAGTATTTT

D gene: -
V gene: TRBV20-1
clone size: few
J gene: TRBJ1-1
CDR3 length: 11
CDR3 protein: CSARQGTEAFF
CDR3 DNA: TGCAGTGCTAGACAGGGCACTGAAGCTTTCTTT

D gene: -
V gene: TRBV29-1
clone size: -
J gene: TRBJ2-5
CDR3 length: 10
CDR3 protein: CSVLSETQYF
CDR3 DNA: TGCAGCGTTTTAAGCGAGACCCAGTACTTC

D gene: -
V gene: TRBV4-3
clone size: few
J gene: TRBJ2-7
CDR3 length: 16
CDR3 protein: CASSQDARSGFYEQYF
CDR3 DNA: TGCGCCAGCAGCCAAGATGCTAGATCTGGGTTCTACGAGCAGTACTTC

D gene: TRBD1
V gene: TRBV25-1
clone size: -
J gene: TRBJ1-2
CDR3 length: 15
CDR3 protein: CASSEWAGGDYGYTF
CDR3 DNA: TGTGCCAGCAGTGAATGGGCAGGGGGCGACTATGGCTACACCTTC

D gene: -
V gene: TRBV28
clone size: -
J gene: TRBJ2-7
CDR3 length: 13
CDR3 protein: CASSLAGSYEQYF
CDR3 DNA: TGTGCCAGCAGTTTAGCGGGCTCCTACGAGCAGTACTTC

D gene: TRBD2
V gene: TRBV30
clone size: -
J gene: TRBJ2-3
CDR3 length: 16
CDR3 protein: CAWRMGLAGATDTQYF
CDR3 DNA: TGTGCCTGGAGGATGGGACTAGCGGGAGCAACAGATACGCAGTATTTT

D gene: TRBD1
V gene: TRBV27
clone size: -
J gene: TRBJ1-1
CDR3 length: 15
CDR3 protein: CASSSGGFMNTEAFF
CDR3 DNA: TGTGCCAGCTCCTCAGGGGGATTCATGAACACTGAAGCTTTCTTT

D gene: -
V gene: TRBV10-1
clone size: -
J gene: TRBJ2-1
CDR3 length: 17
CDR3 protein: CASSEQFSEAADNEQFF
CDR3 DNA: TGCGCCAGCAGTGAACAGTTTAGTGAGGCAGCGGACAATGAGCAGTTCTTC

D gene: -
V gene: TRBV7-9
clone size: -
J gene: TRBJ2-7
CDR3 length: 13
CDR3 protein: CASSLVGGYEQYF
CDR3 DNA: TGTGCCAGCAGCTTAGTTGGCGGCTACGAGCAGTACTTC

D gene: -
V gene: TRBV6-5
clone size: -
J gene: TRBJ2-7
CDR3 length: 15
CDR3 protein: CASSARWRGSYEQYF
CDR3 DNA: TGTGCCAGCAGTGCCCGTTGGCGGGGATCCTACGAGCAGTACTTC

D gene: TRBD2
V gene: TRBV7-9
clone size: -
J gene: TRBJ2-7
CDR3 length: 16
CDR3 protein: CASSFGPSGRGYEQYF
CDR3 DNA: TGTGCCAGCAGCTTCGGCCCGAGCGGGAGAGGTTACGAGCAGTACTTC

D gene: TRBD2
V gene: TRBV10-3
clone size: -
J gene: TRBJ2-1
CDR3 length: 15
CDR3 protein: CAITGTSGNSNEQFF
CDR3 DNA: TGTGCCATCACAGGGACTAGCGGGAATTCCAATGAGCAGTTCTTC

D gene: -
V gene: TRBV7-9
clone size: -
J gene: TRBJ1-4
CDR3 length: 17
CDR3 protein: CASSLSTPGLGEEKLFF
CDR3 DNA: TGTGCCAGCAGCTTGAGTACTCCAGGGCTGGGTGAAGAAAAACTGTTTTTT

D gene: -
V gene: TRBV11-2
clone size: -
J gene: TRBJ2-5
CDR3 length: 13
CDR3 protein: CASSLGLKETQYF
CDR3 DNA: TGTGCCAGCAGCTTAGGACTAAAAGAGACCCAGTACTTC

D gene: TRBD1
V gene: TRBV9
clone size: once
J gene: TRBJ1-4
CDR3 length: 14
CDR3 protein: CASSGDRRNEKLFF
CDR3 DNA: TGTGCCAGCAGCGGGGACAGGAGAAATGAAAAACTGTTTTTT

D gene: TRBD1
V gene: TRBV6-5
clone size: -
J gene: TRBJ1-1
CDR3 length: 14
CDR3 protein: CASSLTGMNTEAFF
CDR3 DNA: TGTGCCAGCAGCTTGACAGGGATGAACACTGAAGCTTTCTTT

D gene: -
V gene: TRBV28
clone size: once
J gene: TRBJ2-3
CDR3 length: 13
CDR3 protein: CASSLSSASTQYF
CDR3 DNA: TGTGCCAGCAGTTTATCGTCAGCGTCAACGCAGTATTTT

D gene: -
V gene: TRBV6-5
clone size: few
J gene: TRBJ2-2
CDR3 length: 14
CDR3 protein: CASSWTDYTGELFF
CDR3 DNA: TGTGCCAGCAGCTGGACGGACTACACCGGGGAGCTGTTTTTT

D gene: TRBD1
V gene: TRBV6-5
clone size: -
J gene: TRBJ1-2
CDR3 length: 14
CDR3 protein: CASSSDSQGDGYTF
CDR3 DNA: TGTGCCAGCAGTTCCGACTCACAGGGGGATGGCTACACCTTC

D gene: TRBD1
V gene: TRBV6-7
clone size: -
J gene: TRBJ2-1
CDR3 length: 13
CDR3 protein: CAARQGGDNEQFF
CDR3 DNA: TGTGCCGCAAGACAGGGCGGAGACAATGAGCAGTTCTTC

D gene: -
V gene: TRBV28
clone size: -
J gene: TRBJ1-4
CDR3 length: 15
CDR3 protein: CASSQAGTANEKLFF
CDR3 DNA: TGTGCCAGCAGTCAGGCAGGAACCGCTAATGAAAAACTGTTTTTT

D gene: -
V gene: TRBV2
clone size: -
J gene: TRBJ2-7
CDR3 length: 12
CDR3 protein: CASQPSSYEQYF
CDR3 DNA: TGTGCCAGCCAGCCTAGCTCCTACGAGCAGTACTTC

D gene: TRBD2
V gene: TRBV11-2
clone size: -
J gene: TRBJ2-3
CDR3 length: 18
CDR3 protein: CASSLNRATGGSTDTQYF
CDR3 DNA: TGTGCCAGCAGCTTAAATCGGGCTACGGGAGGGAGCACAGATACGCAGTATTTT

D gene: TRBD1
V gene: TRBV28
clone size: -
J gene: TRBJ1-2
CDR3 length: 15
CDR3 protein: CASSFRDRRYYGYTF
CDR3 DNA: TGTGCCAGCAGTTTTAGGGACAGGCGATACTATGGCTACACCTTC

D gene: TRBD1
V gene: TRBV29-1
clone size: once
J gene: TRBJ2-7
CDR3 length: 14
CDR3 protein: CSVELDRLSYEQYF
CDR3 DNA: TGCAGCGTTGAACTGGACAGGCTGTCCTACGAGCAGTACTTC

D gene: -
V gene: TRBV5-1
clone size: once
J gene: TRBJ2-3
CDR3 length: 17
CDR3 protein: CASSLAAWEKRPDTQYF
CDR3 DNA: TGCGCCAGCAGCTTGGCGGCGTGGGAGAAGAGGCCAGATACGCAGTATTTT

D gene: TRBD2
V gene: TRBV19
clone size: -
J gene: TRBJ2-7
CDR3 length: 15
CDR3 protein: CASSTAGESSYEQYF
CDR3 DNA: TGTGCCAGTAGTACGGCGGGAGAGTCCTCCTACGAGCAGTACTTC

D gene: -
V gene: TRBV2
clone size: -
J gene: TRBJ1-2
CDR3 length: 14
CDR3 protein: CASTLSTANYGYTF
CDR3 DNA: TGTGCCAGTACACTTTCGACAGCTAACTATGGCTACACCTTC

D gene: -
V gene: TRBV7-2
clone size: once
J gene: TRBJ2-1
CDR3 length: 17
CDR3 protein: CASSLVGQGNVGGRGFF
CDR3 DNA: -

D gene: -
V gene: TRBV9
clone size: -
J gene: TRBJ2-1
CDR3 length: 15
CDR3 protein: CASSVDAGSYNEQFF
CDR3 DNA: TGTGCCAGCAGCGTAGATGCGGGATCCTACAATGAGCAGTTCTTC